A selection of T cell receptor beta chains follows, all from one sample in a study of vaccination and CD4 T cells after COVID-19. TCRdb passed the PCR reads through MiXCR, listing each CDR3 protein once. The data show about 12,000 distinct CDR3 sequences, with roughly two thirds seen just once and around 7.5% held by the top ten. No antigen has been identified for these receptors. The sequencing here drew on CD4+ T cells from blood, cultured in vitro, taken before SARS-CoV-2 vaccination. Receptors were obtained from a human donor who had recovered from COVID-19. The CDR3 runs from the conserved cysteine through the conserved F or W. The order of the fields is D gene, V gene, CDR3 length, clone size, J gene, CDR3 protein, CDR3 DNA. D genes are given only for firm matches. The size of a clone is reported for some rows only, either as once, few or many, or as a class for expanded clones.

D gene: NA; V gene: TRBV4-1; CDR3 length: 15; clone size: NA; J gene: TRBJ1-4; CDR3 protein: CASSQASASVFELFF; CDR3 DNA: TGCGCCAGCAGCCAAGCTTCAGCCTCCGTCTTCGAACTGTTTTTT
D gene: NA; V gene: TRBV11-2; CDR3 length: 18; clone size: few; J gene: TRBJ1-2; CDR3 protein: CASSSLVITAGGGYGYTF; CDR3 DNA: TGTGCCAGCAGCTCCTTAGTCATTACAGCGGGTGGTGGGTATGGCTACACCTTC
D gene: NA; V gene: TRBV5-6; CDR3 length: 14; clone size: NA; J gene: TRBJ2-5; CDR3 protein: CASSQETYKETQYF; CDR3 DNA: TGTGCCAGCAGCCAAGAGACATATAAAGAGACCCAGTACTTC
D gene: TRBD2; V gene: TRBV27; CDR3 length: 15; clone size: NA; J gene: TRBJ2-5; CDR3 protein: CASSYGTRDSGTQYF; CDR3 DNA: TGTGCCAGCAGTTACGGGACTAGGGATTCTGGGACCCAGTACTTC
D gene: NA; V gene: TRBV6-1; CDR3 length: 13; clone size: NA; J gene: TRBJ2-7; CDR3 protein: CASSVTSSYEQYF; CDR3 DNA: TGTGCCAGCAGTGTCACGAGCTCCTACGAGCAGTACTTC
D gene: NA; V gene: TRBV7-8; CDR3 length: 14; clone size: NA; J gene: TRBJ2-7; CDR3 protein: CASSPHRQEYEQYF; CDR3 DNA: TGTGCCAGCAGCCCCCATCGACAGGAATACGAGCAGTACTTC
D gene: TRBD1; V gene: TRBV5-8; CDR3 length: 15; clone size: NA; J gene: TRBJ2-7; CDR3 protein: CASSLAGQGRNEQYF; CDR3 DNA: TGTGCCAGCAGCTTGGCGGGACAGGGGAGGAACGAGCAGTACTTC
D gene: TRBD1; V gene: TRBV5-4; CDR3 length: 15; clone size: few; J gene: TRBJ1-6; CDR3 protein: CASTSGTGMGSPLHF; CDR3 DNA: TGTGCCAGCACCTCCGGGACAGGGATGGGCTCACCCCTCCACTTT
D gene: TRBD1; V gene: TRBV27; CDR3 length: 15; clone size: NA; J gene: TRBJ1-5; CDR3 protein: CASRVQGASNQPQHF; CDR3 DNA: TGTGCCAGCAGAGTACAGGGGGCTAGCAATCAGCCCCAGCATTTT
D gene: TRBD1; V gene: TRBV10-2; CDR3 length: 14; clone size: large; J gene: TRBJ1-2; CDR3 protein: CASSESRTGDGYTF; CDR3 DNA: TGCGCCAGCAGTGAGTCACGGACAGGGGACGGCTACACCTTC
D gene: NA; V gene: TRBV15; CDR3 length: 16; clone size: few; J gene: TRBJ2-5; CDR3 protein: CATSREKVLAGETQYF; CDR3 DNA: TGTGCCACCAGCAGAGAGAAAGTGCTAGCCGGAGAGACCCAGTACTTC
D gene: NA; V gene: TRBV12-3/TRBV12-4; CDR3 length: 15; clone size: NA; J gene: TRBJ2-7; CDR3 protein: CASSLGRGTSYEQYF; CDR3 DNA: TGTGCCAGCAGTTTAGGCCGCGGGACCTCCTACGAGCAGTACTTC
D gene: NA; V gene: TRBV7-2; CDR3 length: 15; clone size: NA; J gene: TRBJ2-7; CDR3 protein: CASSLDWTLSYEQYF; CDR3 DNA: TGTGCCAGCAGCTTAGATTGGACACTCTCCTACGAGCAGTACTTC
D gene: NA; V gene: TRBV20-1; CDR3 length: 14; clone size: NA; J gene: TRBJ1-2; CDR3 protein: CSASAGSRNDGYTF; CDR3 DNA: TGCAGTGCTAGTGCAGGGAGTCGTAACGATGGCTACACCTTC
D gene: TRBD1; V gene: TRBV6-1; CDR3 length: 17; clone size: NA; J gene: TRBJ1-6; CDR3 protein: CASSGSLGQAVDSPLHF; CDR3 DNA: TGTGCCAGCAGTGGTTCGTTGGGACAGGCTGTGGATTCACCCCTCCACTTT
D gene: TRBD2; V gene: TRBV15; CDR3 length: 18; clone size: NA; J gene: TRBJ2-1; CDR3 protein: CATAWTSGRGSSYNEQFF; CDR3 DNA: TGTGCCACCGCATGGACTAGCGGGAGGGGGAGCTCCTACAATGAGCAGTTCTTC
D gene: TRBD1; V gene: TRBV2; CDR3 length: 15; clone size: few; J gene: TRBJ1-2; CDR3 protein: CASRMGLGGSYGYTF; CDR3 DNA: TGTGCCAGCAGGATGGGGTTAGGGGGCTCCTATGGCTACACCTTC
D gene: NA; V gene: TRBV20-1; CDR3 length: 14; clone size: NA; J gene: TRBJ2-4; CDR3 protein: CSAYDPGHKNIQYF; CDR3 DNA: TGCAGTGCTTACGACCCGGGACATAAAAACATTCAGTACTTC
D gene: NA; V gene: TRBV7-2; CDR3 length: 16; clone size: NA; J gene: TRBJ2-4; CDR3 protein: CASSFYLGIAKNIQYF; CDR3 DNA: TGTGCCAGCAGCTTTTACCTAGGAATAGCCAAAAACATTCAGTACTTC
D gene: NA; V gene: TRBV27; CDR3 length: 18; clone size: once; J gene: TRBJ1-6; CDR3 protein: CASSLSGRRDTYNSPLHF; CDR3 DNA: TGTGCCAGCAGTTTATCGGGACGTCGTGATACCTATAATTCACCCCTCCACTTT
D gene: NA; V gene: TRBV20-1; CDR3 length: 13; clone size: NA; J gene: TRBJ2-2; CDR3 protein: CSADMGSFGELFF; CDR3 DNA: TGCAGTGCAGACATGGGATCTTTCGGGGAGCTGTTTTTT
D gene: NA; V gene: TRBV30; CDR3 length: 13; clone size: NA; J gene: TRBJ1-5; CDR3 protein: CAWSASGDQPQHF; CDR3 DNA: TGTGCCTGGAGTGCTTCCGGGGATCAGCCCCAGCATTTT
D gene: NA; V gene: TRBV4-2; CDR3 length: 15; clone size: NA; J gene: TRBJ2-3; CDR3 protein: CASSQGGLGTDTQYF; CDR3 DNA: TGTGCCAGCAGCCAAGGGGGTTTGGGGACAGATACGCAGTATTTT
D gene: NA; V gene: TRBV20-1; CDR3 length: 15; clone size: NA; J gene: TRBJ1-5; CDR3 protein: CSARETGGKGQPQHF; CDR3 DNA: TGCAGTGCTAGAGAAACAGGCGGAAAAGGCCAGCCCCAGCATTTT